This T cell receptor (beta chain) was observed in a study of shared clonotypes between healthy human individuals. Overall study: CD4 naive and memory got three plates each, CD8 naive two, CD8 memory one.

Repertoires were generated with immunoSEQ multiplex PCR, while TCRdb's copy carries only in-frame clones and drops some. The data contain over a million clones, around 97% of them seen just once; the ten biggest clones take up 1.2%. Details on this clone: Its antigen is unidentified.

Study-level results: The study found lower generation probabilities in non-shared clonotypes than in those shared by all four donors.

This CDR3 contains 16 residues. The rearrangement joins TRBV21-1 to TRBJ2-7; TRBD1 reflects the table's D call only, with no check against the DNA. TRBV21-1 is annotated as a pseudogene. The sequenced material came from naive CD4+ T cells sorted from blood. Subset described: CD45RA+ positively selected. The TCR originated in a man aged 25 to 45 in good health. In DNA, the CDR3 is TGTGCCAGCAGCAAAGTGACAGGGGGTTGGCCTTACGAGCAGTACTTC. The encoded protein is CASSKVTGGWPYEQYF.